This is a list of T cell receptor beta chains from one sample in a study of shared clonotypes between healthy human individuals. Sequenced by immunoSEQ multiplex PCR; TCRdb stores in-frame clones only, minus some. The table lists hundreds of thousands of clones, roughly 94% of them singletons. Sequencing input: naive CD8+ T cells sorted from blood. All receptors come from a man aged 30 to 45 in good health. Both conserved end residues are part of each CDR3. Each record gives: J gene, CDR3 length, clone size, D gene, V gene, CDR3 protein, CDR3 DNA. A D gene is named only where the DNA matches it firmly. A row's size may be missing; if present it is once, few, many or a size class.

TRBJ2-5	17	NA	TRBD1	TRBV7-6	CASSYPGDRQGRETQYF	TGTGCCAGCAGCTACCCCGGGGACCGACAGGGGCGGGAGACCCAGTACTTC
TRBJ2-1	13	NA	NA	TRBV9	CASKGPSRNEQFF	TGTGCCAGCAAAGGTCCATCCCGCAATGAGCAGTTCTTC
TRBJ2-1	17	NA	NA	TRBV2	CASVGPSVVSSYNEQFF	TGTGCCAGCGTCGGGCCTAGCGTCGTTAGCTCCTACAATGAGCAGTTCTTC
TRBJ2-5	15	NA	TRBD2	TRBV11-1	CASSFAGTSEETQYF	TGTGCCAGCAGTTTCGCCGGGACTAGTGAGGAGACCCAGTACTTC
TRBJ1-5	14	NA	TRBD1	TRBV7-9	CASSPTGVMQPQHF	TGTGCCAGCAGTCCGACAGGGGTCATGCAGCCCCAGCATTTT
TRBJ1-5	14	NA	NA	TRBV10-3	CAISESTGSQPQHF	TGTGCCATCAGTGAGTCGACAGGCAGTCAGCCCCAGCATTTT
TRBJ1-2	15	NA	NA	TRBV15	CATSNNFDIRVGYTF	TGTGCCACCAGCAATAATTTTGACATAAGGGTTGGCTACACCTTC
TRBJ2-1	13	NA	TRBD1	TRBV27	CASSLGQGYEQFF	TGTGCCAGCAGCCTCGGACAGGGGTATGAGCAGTTCTTC
TRBJ1-1	15	NA	NA	TRBV27	CASSSFRRHQAEAFF	TGTGCCAGCAGTTCTTTCCGGAGACATCAAGCTGAAGCTTTCTTT
TRBJ2-7	17	once	NA	TRBV11-1	CASSLGRDDGLSYEQYF	TGTGCCAGCAGCTTAGGGAGGGACGATGGGCTCTCCTACGAGCAGTACTTC
TRBJ2-5	14	NA	TRBD1	TRBV29-1	CSVDWTGYQETQYF	TGCAGCGTTGACTGGACAGGGTACCAAGAGACCCAGTACTTC
TRBJ2-7	15	NA	NA	TRBV7-5	CVRSIIGDYHYEQYF	TGTGTCAGAAGCATTATTGGGGACTACCACTACGAGCAGTACTTC
TRBJ2-1	14	once	TRBD1	TRBV27	CASSRQGSYNEQFF	TGTGCCAGCAGCAGACAGGGCTCCTACAATGAGCAGTTCTTC
TRBJ1-1	15	NA	NA	TRBV5-4	CASSVELSLGTEAFF	TGTGCCAGCAGCGTCGAGCTGTCTTTGGGCACTGAAGCTTTCTTT
TRBJ1-1	14	NA	TRBD1	TRBV29-1	CSVADRGLNTEAFF	TGCAGCGTTGCTGACAGGGGGCTAAACACTGAAGCTTTCTTT
TRBJ1-5	15	NA	TRBD1	TRBV5-1	CASSTGTGQDQPQHF	TGCGCCAGCAGCACCGGGACAGGGCAGGATCAGCCCCAGCATTTT
TRBJ2-1	17	NA	NA	TRBV19	CASSINGAAGSYNEQFF	TGTGCCAGTAGTATCAACGGGGCGGCGGGCTCCTACAATGAGCAGTTCTTC